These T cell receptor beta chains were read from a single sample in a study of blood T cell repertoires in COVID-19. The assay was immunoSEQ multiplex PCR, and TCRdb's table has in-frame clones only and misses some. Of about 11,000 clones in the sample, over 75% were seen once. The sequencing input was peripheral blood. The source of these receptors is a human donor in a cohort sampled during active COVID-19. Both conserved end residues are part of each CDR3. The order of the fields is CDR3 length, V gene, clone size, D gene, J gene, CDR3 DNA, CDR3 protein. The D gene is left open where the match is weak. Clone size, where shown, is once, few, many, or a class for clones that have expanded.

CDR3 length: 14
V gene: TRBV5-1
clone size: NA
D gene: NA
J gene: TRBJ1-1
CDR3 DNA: TGCGCCAGCAGCTTTGCGGGGGGGCCAAATGAAGCTTTCTTT
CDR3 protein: CASSFAGGPNEAFF

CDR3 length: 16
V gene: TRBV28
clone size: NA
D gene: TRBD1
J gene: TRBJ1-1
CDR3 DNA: TGTGCCAGCAGTTTAGCCCCCGGGACAGGGAACACTGAAGCTTTCTTT
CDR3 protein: CASSLAPGTGNTEAFF

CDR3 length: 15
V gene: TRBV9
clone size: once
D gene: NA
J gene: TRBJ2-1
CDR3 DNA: TGTGCCAGCAGCCCAACAGGGTTAGCCTACAATGAGCAGTTCTTC
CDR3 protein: CASSPTGLAYNEQFF

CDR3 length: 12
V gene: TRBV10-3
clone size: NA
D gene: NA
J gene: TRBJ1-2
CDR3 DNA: TGTGCCATTCTGGCTGGGGGGGATGGCTACACCTTC
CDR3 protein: CAILAGGDGYTF

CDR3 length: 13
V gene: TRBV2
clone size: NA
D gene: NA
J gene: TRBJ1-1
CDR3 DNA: TGTGCCAGCAGTGGGCGGCCCAACACTGAAGCTTTCTTT
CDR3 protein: CASSGRPNTEAFF

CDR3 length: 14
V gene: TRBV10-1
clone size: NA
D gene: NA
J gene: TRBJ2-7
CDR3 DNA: TGCGCCAGCAGTCGAGGTCAGAATTTGTACGAGCAGTACTTC
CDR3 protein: CASSRGQNLYEQYF

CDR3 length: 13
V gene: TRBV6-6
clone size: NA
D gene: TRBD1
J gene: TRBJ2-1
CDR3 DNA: TGTGCCAGCAGGGAGGACAGGGGAAATGAGCAGTTCTTC
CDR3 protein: CASREDRGNEQFF

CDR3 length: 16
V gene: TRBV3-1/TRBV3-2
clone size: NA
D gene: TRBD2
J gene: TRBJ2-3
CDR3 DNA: TGTGCCAGCAGCCAATTCTTGCCGGGGGGGACAGATACGCAGTATTTT
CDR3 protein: CASSQFLPGGTDTQYF

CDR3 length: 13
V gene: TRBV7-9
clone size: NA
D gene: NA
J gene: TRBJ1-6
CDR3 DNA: TGTGCCAGCAGCTTAGGGGAGAATTCACCCCTCCACTTT
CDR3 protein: CASSLGENSPLHF

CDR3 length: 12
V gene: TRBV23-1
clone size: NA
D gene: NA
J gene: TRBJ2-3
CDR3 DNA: TGCGCCAGCACACTGATCACAGATACGCAGTATTTT
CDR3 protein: CASTLITDTQYF

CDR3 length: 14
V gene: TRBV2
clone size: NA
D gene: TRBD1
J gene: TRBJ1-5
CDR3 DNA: TGTGCCAGCAGTCGGGACAGGATCAATCAGCCCCAGCATTTT
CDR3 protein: CASSRDRINQPQHF

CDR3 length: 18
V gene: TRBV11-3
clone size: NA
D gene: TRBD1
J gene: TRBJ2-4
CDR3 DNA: TGTGCCAGCAGCTTAGTTTTCACAGGGGGCCTAGCCAAAAACATTCAGTACTTC
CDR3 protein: CASSLVFTGGLAKNIQYF

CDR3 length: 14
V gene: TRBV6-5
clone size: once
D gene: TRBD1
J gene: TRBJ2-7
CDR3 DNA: TGTGCCAGCAGAGAGACAGGGCCCTCCTACGAGCAGTACTTC
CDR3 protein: CASRETGPSYEQYF

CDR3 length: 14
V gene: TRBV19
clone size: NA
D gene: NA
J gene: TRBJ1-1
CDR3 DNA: TGTGCCAGTAGTATCCTACAGGGAAACACTGAAGCTTTCTTT
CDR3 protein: CASSILQGNTEAFF

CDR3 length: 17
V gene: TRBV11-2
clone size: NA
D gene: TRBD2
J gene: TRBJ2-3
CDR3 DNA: TGTGCCAGCAGCTTTCCGACTAGCGTGGGGAGCACAGATACGCAGTATTTT
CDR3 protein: CASSFPTSVGSTDTQYF

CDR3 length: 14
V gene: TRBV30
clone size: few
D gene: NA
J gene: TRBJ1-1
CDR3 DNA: TGTGCCTGGGCGGCTCGGGACAAATTCACTGAAGCTTTCTTT
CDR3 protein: CAWAARDKFTEAFF

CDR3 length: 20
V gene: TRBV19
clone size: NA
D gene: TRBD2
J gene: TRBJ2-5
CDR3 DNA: TGTGCCAGTACCCCCCCCCGGACTAGCGGGGGGGCCGAGACGGGAGAGACCCAGTACTTC
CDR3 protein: CASTPPRTSGGAETGETQYF

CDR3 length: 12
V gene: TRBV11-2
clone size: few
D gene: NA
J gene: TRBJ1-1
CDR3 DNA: TGTGCCAGCAGCCCTAGAGGAACTGAAGCTTTCTTT
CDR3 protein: CASSPRGTEAFF

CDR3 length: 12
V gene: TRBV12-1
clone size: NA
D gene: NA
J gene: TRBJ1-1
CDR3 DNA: TGTGCCAGCAAGCGGGGATCCACTGAAGCTTTCTTT
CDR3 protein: CASKRGSTEAFF

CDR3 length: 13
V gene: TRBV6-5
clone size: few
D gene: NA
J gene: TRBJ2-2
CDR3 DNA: TGTGCCAGCAGTTACAGCGGTACCGGGGAGCTGTTTTTT
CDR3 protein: CASSYSGTGELFF

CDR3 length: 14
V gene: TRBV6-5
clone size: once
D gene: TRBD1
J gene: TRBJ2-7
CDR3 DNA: TGTGCCAGCAGCCGGGACAGGGTCACCCACGAGCAGTACTTC
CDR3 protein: CASSRDRVTHEQYF

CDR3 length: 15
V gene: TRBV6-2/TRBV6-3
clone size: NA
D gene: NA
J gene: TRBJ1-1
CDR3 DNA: TGTGCCAGCAGCTCTTATTCGGACAAGAACACTGAAGCTTTCTTT
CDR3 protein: CASSSYSDKNTEAFF

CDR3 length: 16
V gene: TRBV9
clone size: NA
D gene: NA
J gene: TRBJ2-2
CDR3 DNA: TGTGCCAGCAGCGCCCAACCCGGACAAAACACCGGGGAGCTGTTTTTT
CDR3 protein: CASSAQPGQNTGELFF

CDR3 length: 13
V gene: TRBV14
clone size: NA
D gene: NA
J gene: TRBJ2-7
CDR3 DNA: TGTGCCAGCAGCCAAGACAGGGCGGGGGAGCAGTACTTC
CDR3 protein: CASSQDRAGEQYF

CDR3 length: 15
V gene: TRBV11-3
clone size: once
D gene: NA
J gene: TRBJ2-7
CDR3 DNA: TGTGCCAGCAGCCCCCTCCCAGGGAATACCTACGAGCAGTACTTC
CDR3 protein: CASSPLPGNTYEQYF

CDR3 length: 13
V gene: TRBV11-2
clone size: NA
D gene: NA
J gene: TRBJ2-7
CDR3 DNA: TGTGCCAGCAGCTTAGATCGGGGTTACGAGCAGTACTTC
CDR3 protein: CASSLDRGYEQYF

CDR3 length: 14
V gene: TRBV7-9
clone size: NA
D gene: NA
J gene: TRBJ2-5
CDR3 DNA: TGTGCCAGCAGCTTAATGGGGGCGGAAGAGACCCAGTACTTC
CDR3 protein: CASSLMGAEETQYF

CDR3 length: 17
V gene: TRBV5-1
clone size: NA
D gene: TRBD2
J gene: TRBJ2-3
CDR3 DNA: TGCGCCAGCAGCTGGACTAGCGGGGGACCTAGCACAGATACGCAGTATTTT
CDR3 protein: CASSWTSGGPSTDTQYF

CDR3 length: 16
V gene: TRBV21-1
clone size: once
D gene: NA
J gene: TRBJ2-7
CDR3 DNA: TGTGCCAGCAGCAAAGGGGGACAGGGGACCGAGAACGAGCAGTACTTC
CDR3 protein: CASSKGGQGTENEQYF

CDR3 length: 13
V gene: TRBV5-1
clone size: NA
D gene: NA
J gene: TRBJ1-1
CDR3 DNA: TGCGCCAGCAGCTTTAAGGGGGACACTGAAGCTTTCTTT
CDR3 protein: CASSFKGDTEAFF

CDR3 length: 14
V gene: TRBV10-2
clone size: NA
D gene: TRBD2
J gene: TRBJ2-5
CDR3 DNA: TGCGCCAGCCTGGGACTAGCGACGCCGGAGACCCAGTACTTC
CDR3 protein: CASLGLATPETQYF

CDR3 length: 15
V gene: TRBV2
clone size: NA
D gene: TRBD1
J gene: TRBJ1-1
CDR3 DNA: TGTGCCAGCAGTGAAAGTCAGGGGGCGATCGTAGAAGCTTTCTTT
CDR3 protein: CASSESQGAIVEAFF

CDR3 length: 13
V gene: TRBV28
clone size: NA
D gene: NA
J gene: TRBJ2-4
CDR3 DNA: TGTGCCAGCAGTTGGGGGGACAAAAACATTCAGTACTTC
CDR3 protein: CASSWGDKNIQYF

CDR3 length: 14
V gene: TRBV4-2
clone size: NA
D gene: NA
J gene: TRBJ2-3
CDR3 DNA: TGTGCCAGCAGCCAGGCGGGGACCACAGATACGCAGTATTTT
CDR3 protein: CASSQAGTTDTQYF

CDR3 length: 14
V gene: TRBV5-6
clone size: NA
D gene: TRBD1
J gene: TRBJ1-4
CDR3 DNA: TGTGCCAGCAGCTTCATGACAGGGGAGGAAAAACTGTTTTTT
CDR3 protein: CASSFMTGEEKLFF

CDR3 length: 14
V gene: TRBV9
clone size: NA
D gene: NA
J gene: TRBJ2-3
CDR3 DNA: TGTGCCAGCAGCGTAGATTCCGGGGCAGATACGCAGTATTTT
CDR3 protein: CASSVDSGADTQYF

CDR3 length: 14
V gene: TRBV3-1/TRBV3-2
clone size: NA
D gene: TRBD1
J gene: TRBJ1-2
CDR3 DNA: TGTGCCAGCAGAGACGGGACAGATCCCTATGGCTACACCTTC
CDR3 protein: CASRDGTDPYGYTF

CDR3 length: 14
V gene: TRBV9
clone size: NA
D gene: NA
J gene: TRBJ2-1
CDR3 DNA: TGTGCCAGCAGCGAGAGGGGGGGCTACAATGAGCAGTTCTTC
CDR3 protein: CASSERGGYNEQFF

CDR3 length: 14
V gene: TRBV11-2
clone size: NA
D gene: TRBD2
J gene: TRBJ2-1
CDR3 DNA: TGTGCCAGCAGCTTAATCGGGACTAACAATGAGCAGTTCTTC
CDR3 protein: CASSLIGTNNEQFF

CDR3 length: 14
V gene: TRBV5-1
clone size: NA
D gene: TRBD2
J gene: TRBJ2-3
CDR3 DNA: TGCGCCAGCAGCCCTACTAGCGGCACAGATACGCAGTATTTT
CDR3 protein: CASSPTSGTDTQYF

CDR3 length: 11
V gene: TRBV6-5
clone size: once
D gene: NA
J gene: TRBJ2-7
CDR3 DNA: TGTGCCAGCACCCACTCCTACGAGCAGTACTTC
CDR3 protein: CASTHSYEQYF

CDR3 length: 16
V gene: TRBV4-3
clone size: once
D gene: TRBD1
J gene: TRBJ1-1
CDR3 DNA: TGCGCCAGCAGCCAAGATGGGGGACAGGGTATGACTGAAGCTTTCTTT
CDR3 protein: CASSQDGGQGMTEAFF

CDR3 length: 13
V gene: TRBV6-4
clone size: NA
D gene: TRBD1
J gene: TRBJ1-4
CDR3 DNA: TGTGCCAGCAGTGACTCAGGGGGCGGAAAACTGTTTTTT
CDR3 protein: CASSDSGGGKLFF

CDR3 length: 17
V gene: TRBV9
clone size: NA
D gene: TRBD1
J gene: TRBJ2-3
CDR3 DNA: TGTGCCAGCAGCGTAGGGGGGACAGGGAATCCCACAGATACGCAGTATTTT
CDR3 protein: CASSVGGTGNPTDTQYF